These T cell receptor beta chains were read from a single sample in a study of CD8+CD57+ T cells in acquired aplastic anemia. TCRdb processed the reads anew with MiXCR; each CDR3 protein has one entry. The sample contains roughly 100,000 distinct CDR3 sequences, roughly two thirds of which appear only once. The sequenced material came from sorted CD4+, CD8+, or CD8+CD57+ T cells (not recorded which) from PBMCs. Receptor source: a human donor with aplastic anemia. CDR3s include the opening cysteine and the closing phenylalanine or tryptophan. A D gene is named only where the DNA matches it firmly. Size values are once, few and many counts, or a class for expanded clones, and some rows have none.

.,TRBV10-3,.,TRBJ1-5,CAIKDGVLDQPQHF,TGTGCCATCAAGGACGGAGTGCTAGATCAGCCCCAGCATTTT
.,TRBV20-1,.,TRBJ1-6,CSAPLRGSSSPLHF,TGCAGTGCCCCCCTACGAGGGTCGAGCTCACCCCTCCACTTT
.,TRBV9,.,TRBJ2-3,CASSYEIGERGLTDTQYF,TGTGCCAGCAGCTATGAAATCGGGGAGAGGGGCCTCACAGATACGCAGTATTTT
.,TRBV11-1,.,TRBJ2-7,CAWSRGSGIYEQYF,TGTGCCTGGAGCCGGGGTAGCGGAATTTACGAGCAGTACTTC
.,TRBV7-9,few,TRBJ2-7,CASSLQFYEQYF,TGTGCCAGCAGCTTACAGTTCTACGAGCAGTACTTC
.,TRBV15,.,TRBJ1-5,CATSRTQASNQPQHF,TGTGCCACCAGCAGGACACAGGCCAGCAATCAGCCCCAGCATTTT
.,TRBV19,.,TRBJ2-7,CASSYPGSRSYEQYF,TGTGCCAGTAGTTACCCGGGTAGCAGATCCTACGAGCAGTACTTC
.,TRBV7-2,.,TRBJ2-1,CASSFLPNEQFF,TGTGCCAGCAGCTTCCTCCCCAATGAGCAGTTCTTC
TRBD2,TRBV11-1,once,TRBJ2-7,CASTLQGSGGTVFGEQYF,TGTGCCAGCACCCTCCAGGGTAGCGGGGGGACGGTTTTTGGCGAGCAGTACTTC
TRBD1,TRBV10-3,.,TRBJ2-1,CAITDREGLNEQFF,TGTGCCATCACCGACAGGGAAGGACTCAATGAGCAGTTCTTC